The next 16 T cell receptor beta chains were all read from a single sample in a study of cytomegalovirus exposure and HLA in healthy donors (dated by TCRdb to 2015 to 2018). The library was made by the immunoSEQ multiplex PCR assay. A mixture of 60 forward primers for TCR Vbeta segments and 13 reverse primers for TCR Jbeta segments was used in the multiplex PCR. TCRdb retrieved this table from immuneACCESS and kept in-frame rearrangements only. Not all clones are present; in checked studies, unresolved V genes account for under half, and no reason is known for the remainder. This sample is represented by about 81,000 clones; 77% of them were singletons. The ten largest clones represent around 3.1% of the sample. Material for sequencing was PBMCs. Every receptor here comes from a man aged 50-60 years in good health and CMV-seropositive.

On this clone itself: A read error may account for a junction end that differs from germline. The V gene is TRBV7-9, the J gene TRBJ2-2; weak D call: TRBD2 (6 bases). CDR1 is SEHNR and CDR2 is FQNEAQ in the germline V gene (reference sequence). The CDR3 length is 14 residues. The CDR3 DNA reads as TGTTCCAGCAGGGCCGGGAGCTACACCGGGGAGCTGTTTTTT. The encoded protein is CSSRAGSYTGELFF.

The chain joins TRBV9 to TRBJ2-1; 7 bases match TRBD2. The junction had 15 bases not matched to a gene; V was cut back by 1 base and J by 8 bases. The germline CDR1 and CDR2 sequences are SGDLS and YYNGEE. The CDR3 contains 17 residues. The CDR3 coding sequence is TGTGCCAGCAGCGTAATCGAAGGGAGGACTAGAAGCGATGAGCAGTTCTTC. It translates to CASSVIEGRTRSDEQFF.

Details on this clone: The junction differs from germline at one of its ends, possibly a read error. The V and J genes are TRBV9 and TRBJ2-3; D is ambiguous. The CDR3 extends over 16 amino acids. CDR1 and CDR2 (germline): SGDLS, YYNGEE. The CDR3: CAGSVAQFGSTDTQYF. In DNA form, the CDR3 reads TGTGCCGGCAGCGTAGCACAGTTCGGTAGCACAGATACGCAGTATTTT.

This clone was seen a handful of times. The rearrangement joins TRBV29-1 to TRBJ1-5; D is unclear. The germline V gene encodes CDR1 SQVTM and CDR2 ANQGSEA. V gave up 4 bases and J gave up 3 bases, with 10 bases separating them. The CDR3 consists of 13 residues. CDR3 sequence reads: CSVGETNNQPQHF. DNA of the CDR3: TGCAGCGTTGGGGAGACAAACAATCAGCCCCAGCATTTT.

This clone occurred once. The rearrangement links TRBV7-3 to TRBJ1-1; D gene uncertain. CDR3 length: 14 residues. Trimming removed 5 bases at V and 2 bases at J, with 12 bases between. CDR1 and CDR2 (germline): SGHTA, FQGTGA. The CDR3 protein is CASSLDPLNTEAFF. The DNA for the CDR3 is TGTGCCAGCAGCCTAGACCCGCTTAACACTGAAGCTTTCTTT.

The J gene is TRBJ2-5, the V gene TRBV5-5; 11 nucleotides line up with TRBD2. Gene TRBJ2-7 matches the end of the DNA better, so the J call may be wrong. CDR1 is SGHKS, CDR2 YYEKEE, per germline (reference sequence). The CDR3 totals 14 residues. The CDR3 loop is CASSPPSGRSEQYF. In DNA, the CDR3 is TGTGCCAGCAGCCCTCCTAGCGGGAGGAGCGAGCAGTACTTC.

This chain connects TRBV27 to TRBJ1-4, with D tentatively TRBD1 (6 bases). Trimming pared 0 bases from V and 8 bases from J, leaving 13 bases between. The CDR3 runs 15 residues. Per germline, CDR1 MNHEY and CDR2 SMNVEV (reference sequence). The CDR3 loop reads CASSLSTGMSEKLFF. Here the CDR3 DNA reads TGTGCCAGCAGTTTATCTACAGGGATGAGCGAAAAACTGTTTTTT.

The chain carries TRBV11-2 and TRBJ1-1; D is perhaps TRBD1 (6 bases). The CDR3 consists of 14 residues. CDR1 is SGHAT, CDR2 FQNNGV, per germline. Trimming took 1 base from V and 1 from J, leaving 7 bases between them. CDR3 DNA sequence: TGTGCCAGCAGCTTAGTACAGGGGAACACTGAAGCTTTCTTT. Protein sequence: CASSLVQGNTEAFF.

The V call is TRBV15, the J call TRBJ2-2; the D gene is possibly TRBD2 (5 bases). Germline-derived CDR1 and CDR2 are LNHNV and YYDKDF (reference sequence). Trimming shortened V by 1 base and J by 6 bases, and 12 bases separated the two germline ends. This CDR3 has 15 amino acids. The DNA of the CDR3 is TGTGCCACCAGCAGAGCCCCCGAAGCGGCCGGGGAGCTGTTTTTT. Its translation is CATSRAPEAAGELFF.

The chain carries TRBV6-5 and TRBJ2-7; 12 bases line up with TRBD2. The germline gives CDR1 MNHEY, CDR2 SVGAGI. The CDR3 totals 14 residues. The V and J ends lost 8 bases and 4 bases, in that order; junction bases with no gene match: 6. The CDR3 bases are TGTGCCAGCCGGACTAGCGGGACGTCGTACGAGCAGTACTTC. It translates to CASRTSGTSYEQYF.

Notes on this clone: Other DNA sequences in this sample translate to the same CDR3. The chain links TRBV30 to TRBJ2-1; 8 positions match TRBD2. Germline V gives CDR1 GTSNPN, CDR2 SVGIG (reference sequence). The CDR3 length is 13 residues. CDR3 sequence: CALRRAGGGEQFF. DNA of the CDR3: TGTGCTTTGAGGAGGGCGGGAGGAGGTGAGCAGTTCTTC.

This clone has more than one count but fewer than ten. This chain joins TRBV30 and TRBJ1-6; tentative D call: TRBD1 (6 bases). This CDR3 spans 12 amino acids. The ends were cut back, 2 bases at V and 13 bases at J, with 12 bases in the middle. Per the germline V gene, CDR1 is GTSNPN and CDR2 is SVGIG (reference sequence). The CDR3 sequence is CAWSTQGPPLHF. For the CDR3, the DNA is TGTGCCTGGAGTACCCAGGGGCCCCCCCTCCACTTT.

In its sample, this clone was seen a few times. The gene calls are TRBV30 and TRBJ2-7, with 8 bases lining up with TRBD2. V lost 3 bases, J lost 2 bases, and 12 bases stayed unmatched. The CDR3 contains 16 residues. Germline CDR1 GTSNPN, CDR2 SVGIG (reference sequence). The CDR3 coding sequence is TGTGCCTGGAGCCTGTCCCTCGGGCGGGGGGCCTACGAGCAGTACTTC. It specifies CAWSLSLGRGAYEQYF.

This chain links TRBV10-3 with TRBJ2-7; 8 bases line up with TRBD1. This CDR3 spans 12 amino acids. Per the germline V gene, CDR1 is ENHRY and CDR2 is SYGVKD. V was pared by 9 bases and J by 3 bases, with 4 bases of the junction left unmatched. CDR3 sequence: CAITGQDYEQYF. CDR3 sequence (DNA): TGTGCCATTACGGGACAGGACTACGAGCAGTACTTC.

The rearrangement uses TRBV15 and TRBJ2-1; TRBD2 might be the D (5 bases). Germline loops: CDR1 LNHNV, CDR2 YYDKDF (reference sequence). The CDR3 sequence is 17 residues long. The V end lost 3 bases, the J end lost 0 bases, and 15 bases lay between the germline ends. CDR3 amino acids: CATSSDRTRSSYNEQFF. The CDR3 nucleotides are TGTGCCACCAGCAGCGACCGCACTAGGAGCTCCTACAATGAGCAGTTCTTC. The variable domain in full, completed from reference TRBV15 and TRBJ2-1, reads DAMVIQNPRYQVTQFGKPVTLSCSQTLNHNVMYWYQQKSSQAPKLLFHYYDKDFNNEADTPDNFQSRRPNTSFCFLDIRSPGLGDTAMYLCATSSDRTRSSYNEQFFGPGTRLTVL.

The CDR3 is CASSQRDQHRGLNYGYTF. The DNA for the CDR3 is TGTGCCAGCAGCCAGAGGGATCAACACAGGGGGCTGAACTATGGCTACACCTTC. This chain links TRBV13 with TRBJ1-2; 9 bases are shared with TRBD1. This CDR3 has 18 amino acids. V shed 5 bases and J 2 bases; nucleotides not matched to a gene: 15. The V gene's germline CDR1 is PRHDT and CDR2 FYEKMQ (reference sequence).